Presented here are 14 T cell receptor beta chains from one specimen sequenced in a study of shared clonotypes between healthy human individuals. TCRdb's table, derived via immunoSEQ multiplex PCR, lists solely in-frame clones and lacks some. The sample contains around 2.5 million clones, roughly 93% of which appear only once. The specimen was naive CD4+ T cells from PBMCs. As to subset: CD45RA+ positively selected. The source is a man aged 18 to 30 in good health. Some clones in this sample may be carry-over from other donors' samples.

The chain joins TRBV9 to TRBJ2-5; 9 bases align to TRBD2. The V segment lost 4 bases and the J segment 7 bases; nucleotides outside the gene matches: 11. CDR3 length equals 15 residues. The germline V gene has CDR1 SGDLS and CDR2 YYNGEE. The CDR3 here is CASSPAVAGVGTQYF. DNA of the CDR3: TGTGCCAGCAGCCCCGCGGTAGCGGGAGTAGGGACCCAGTACTTC.

The chain uses TRBV5-1 and TRBJ1-2; possibly TRBD1 for D (5 bases). CDR1 and CDR2 from the germline V gene are SGHRS and YFSETQ. V lost 4 bases to trimming and J lost 4 bases, with 14 bases between them. CDR3 length: 14 residues. CDR3: CASSLSGTTYGYTF. The CDR3 DNA is TGCGCCAGCAGCCTATCCGGGACCACCTATGGCTACACCTTC.

As for this clone: This sample includes further DNA sequences coding for the same CDR3. This CDR3 reads CASSLGLAGLNEQFF. CDR3 nucleotides: TGCGCCAGCAGCTTGGGACTAGCGGGGCTCAATGAGCAGTTCTTC. This sequence joins TRBV5-1 and TRBJ2-1, with TRBD2 identical over 11 bases. CDR1 is SGHRS and CDR2 is YFSETQ in the germline V gene. The V and J ends lost 0 bases and 6 bases, in that order; junction bases with no gene match: 2. The CDR3 runs to 15 residues.

This chain joins TRBV27 and TRBJ2-1, with D hard to call. Germline-derived CDR1 and CDR2 are MNHEY and SMNVEV (reference sequence). The CDR3 length is 17 residues. V was cut by 2 bases and J by 7 bases, with 21 bases left in between. The CDR3 is CASSLSRPSWVQNEQFF. The CDR3 DNA reads TGTGCCAGCAGTTTAAGTCGCCCTAGTTGGGTCCAGAATGAGCAGTTCTTC.

Only one count was recorded for this clone. This sequence joins TRBV6-5 and TRBJ2-5; 8 bases are a match to TRBD2. This CDR3 region has 15 residues. Germline CDR1 MNHEY, CDR2 SVGAGI. The V segment lost 5 bases and the J segment 1 base; nucleotides outside the gene matches: 6. The CDR3 reads CASSRSGGSQETQYF. The CDR3 bases are TGTGCCAGCAGTCGGAGCGGGGGAAGCCAAGAGACCCAGTACTTC.

The chain employs TRBV2 and TRBJ2-1; the match to TRBD1 covers 7 bases. CDR3 length: 13 residues. Germline V gene data show CDR1 as SNHLY and CDR2 as FYNNEI. V lost 3 bases, J lost 9 bases, and 5 bases stayed unmatched. The CDR3 coding sequence is TGTGCCAGCAGTGATACAGGGGCCAGTGAGCAGTTCTTC. Translating gives CASSDTGASEQFF.

Worth noting for this clone: Other DNA sequences in this sample translate to the same CDR3. The J gene is TRBJ2-1, the V gene TRBV5-6, with D perhaps matching TRBD1 or TRBD2 (6 bases each). V was trimmed by 4 bases and J by 4 bases, leaving 15 bases between them. The CDR3 has 15 residues. The germline CDR1 and CDR2 sequences are SGHDT and YYEEEE. The DNA for the CDR3 is TGTGCCAGCAGCCGGGAGAGGGGGAGGTACAATGAGCAGTTCTTC. It specifies CASSRERGRYNEQFF.

A single count supports this clone. CDR3 coding DNA: TGCGCCAGCAGCTCCGGGTACAGAGAAGCTAACTATGGCTACACCTTC. It encodes CASSSGYREANYGYTF. V usage is TRBV5-1 and J usage is TRBJ1-2; D gene uncertain. The V gene's germline CDR1 is SGHRS and CDR2 YFSETQ. The V and J ends lost 3 bases and 0 bases respectively, with 15 bases between them. The CDR3 has 16 residues.

This chain uses TRBV29-1 with TRBJ2-5; no firm D call. This CDR3 region has 11 residues. The germline CDR1 and CDR2 sequences are SQVTM and ANQGSEA. V was clipped by 8 bases and J by 5 bases, with 12 bases between them. This chain's CDR3 is CSYGLSETQYF. CDR3 bases: TGCAGCTACGGCCTGAGCGAGACCCAGTACTTC.

Comment on this clone: The sample carries other DNA sequences with the same CDR3. The V gene is TRBV30, the J gene TRBJ1-5; D might be TRBD1 (5 bases). CDR1 is GTSNPN and CDR2 is SVGIG in the germline V gene (reference sequence). Trimming took 1 base from V and 7 from J, leaving 11 bases between them. The CDR3 is made up of 13 amino acids. CDR3 coding DNA: TGTGCCTGGAGTGGGGGAGGGGACCAGCCCCAGCATTTT. This sequence encodes CAWSGGGDQPQHF.

The chain is built from TRBV4-1 and TRBJ2-7; 9 bases map to TRBD1. From germline, CDR1 is MGHRA and CDR2 YSYEKL. The V gene end was trimmed by 5 bases and the J gene end by 5 bases; junction bases not matched to a gene: 4. This CDR3 region has 13 residues. CDR3 in DNA: TGCGCCAGCAGCGCCCGGACAGGGGACGAGCAGTACTTC. Protein: CASSARTGDEQYF.

The rearrangement links TRBV4-3 to TRBJ2-2; a possible D gene is TRBD2 (5 bases). Trimming pared 0 bases from V and 5 bases from J, leaving 13 bases between. The germline V gene encodes CDR1 LGHNA and CDR2 YSLEER. This CDR3 comprises 16 residues. The CDR3 loop reads CASSQEPGFFTGELFF. In nucleotides, the CDR3 is TGCGCCAGCAGCCAAGAGCCGGGGTTCTTTACCGGGGAGCTGTTTTTT.

The chain uses TRBV5-1 and TRBJ2-2, with 9 bases lining up with TRBD2. CDR1 and CDR2 (germline): SGHRS, YFSETQ. Trimming cost V 1 base and J 8 bases; bases outside gene matches: 12. The CDR3 has 17 residues. The CDR3 DNA reads as TGCGCCAGCAGCTTGTCTGCGGGAGGGCCTCCCTCGGGGGAGCTGTTTTTT. It is translated as CASSLSAGGPPSGELFF.

The count of this clone is one. The rearrangement joins TRBV5-1 to TRBJ2-1; 10 nucleotides align to TRBD1. The V gene's germline CDR1 is SGHRS and CDR2 YFSETQ. Losses at the gene ends were 0 bases for V and 7 bases for J; bases not matched to a gene: 13. This CDR3 spans 18 amino acids. CDR3 protein: CASSLGRDRGLGLNEQFF. CDR3 DNA: TGCGCCAGCAGCTTGGGCCGAGACAGGGGGCTGGGATTGAATGAGCAGTTCTTC.